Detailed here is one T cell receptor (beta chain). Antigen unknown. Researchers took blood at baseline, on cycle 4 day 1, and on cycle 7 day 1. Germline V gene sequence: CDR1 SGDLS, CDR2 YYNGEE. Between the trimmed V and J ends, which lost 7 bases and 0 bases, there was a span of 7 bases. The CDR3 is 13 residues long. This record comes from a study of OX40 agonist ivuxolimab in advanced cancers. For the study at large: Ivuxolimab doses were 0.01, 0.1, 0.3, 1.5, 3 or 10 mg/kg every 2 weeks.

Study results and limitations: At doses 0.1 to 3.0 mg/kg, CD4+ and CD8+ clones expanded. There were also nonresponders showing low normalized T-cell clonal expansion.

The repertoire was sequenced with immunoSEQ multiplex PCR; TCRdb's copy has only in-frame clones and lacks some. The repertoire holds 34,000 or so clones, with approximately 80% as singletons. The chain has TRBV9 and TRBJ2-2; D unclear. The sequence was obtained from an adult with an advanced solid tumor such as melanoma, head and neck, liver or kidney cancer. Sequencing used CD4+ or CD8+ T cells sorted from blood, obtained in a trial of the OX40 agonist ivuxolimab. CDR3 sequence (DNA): TGTGCCAGCGGCATTTCGAACACCGGGGAGCTGTTTTTT. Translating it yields CASGISNTGELFF.